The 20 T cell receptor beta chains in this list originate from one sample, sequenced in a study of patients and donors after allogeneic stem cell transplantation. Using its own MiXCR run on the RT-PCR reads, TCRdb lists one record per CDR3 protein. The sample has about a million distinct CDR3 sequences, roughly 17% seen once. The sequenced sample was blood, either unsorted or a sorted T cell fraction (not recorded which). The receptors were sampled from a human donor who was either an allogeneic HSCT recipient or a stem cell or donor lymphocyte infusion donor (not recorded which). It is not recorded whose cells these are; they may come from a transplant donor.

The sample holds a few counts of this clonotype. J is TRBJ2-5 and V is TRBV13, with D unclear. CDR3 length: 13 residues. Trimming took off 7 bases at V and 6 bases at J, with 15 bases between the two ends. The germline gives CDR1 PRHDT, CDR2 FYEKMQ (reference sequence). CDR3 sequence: CASTDRALKTQYF. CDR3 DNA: TGTGCCAGCACGGACCGGGCCTTGAAGACCCAGTACTTC.

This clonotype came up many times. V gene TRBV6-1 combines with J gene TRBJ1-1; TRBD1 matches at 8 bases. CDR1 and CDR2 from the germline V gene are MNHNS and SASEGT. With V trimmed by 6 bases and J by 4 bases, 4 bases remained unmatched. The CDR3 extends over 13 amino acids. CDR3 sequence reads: CASRKGTGTEAFF. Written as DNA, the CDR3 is TGTGCCAGCAGAAAAGGGACAGGCACTGAAGCTTTCTTT.

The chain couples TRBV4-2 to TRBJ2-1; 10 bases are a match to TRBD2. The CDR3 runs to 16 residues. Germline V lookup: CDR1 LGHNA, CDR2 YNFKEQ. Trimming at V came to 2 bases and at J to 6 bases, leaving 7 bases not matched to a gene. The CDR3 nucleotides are TGTGCCAGCAGCCAACCCGGGGTAGCGGGGGGCAATGAGCAGTTCTTC. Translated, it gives CASSQPGVAGGNEQFF.

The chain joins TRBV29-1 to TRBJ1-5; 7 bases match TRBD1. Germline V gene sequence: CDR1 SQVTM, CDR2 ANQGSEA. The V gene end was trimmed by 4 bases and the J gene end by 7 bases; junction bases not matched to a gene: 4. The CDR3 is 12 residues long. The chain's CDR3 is CSVATGDQPQHF. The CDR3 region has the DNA TGCAGCGTTGCAACAGGGGACCAGCCCCAGCATTTT.

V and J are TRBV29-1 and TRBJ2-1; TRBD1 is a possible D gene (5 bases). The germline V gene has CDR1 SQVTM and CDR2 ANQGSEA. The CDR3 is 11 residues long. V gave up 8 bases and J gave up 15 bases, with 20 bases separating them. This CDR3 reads CSSVLSGKGFF. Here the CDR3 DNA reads TGCAGCTCCGTGTTGTCAGGGAAGGGGTTCTTC.

Written as DNA, the CDR3 is TGTGCCAGCAGCTGGGACGGGACTAGCCCCTACAATGAGCAGTTCTTC. Translated: CASSWDGTSPYNEQFF. The genes are TRBV5-5 and TRBJ2-1; TRBD2 aligns across 9 bases. Losses at the gene ends were 3 bases for V and 2 bases for J; bases not matched to a gene: 6. The CDR3 length is 16 residues. Germline assignment: CDR1 SGHKS and CDR2 YYEKEE (reference sequence).

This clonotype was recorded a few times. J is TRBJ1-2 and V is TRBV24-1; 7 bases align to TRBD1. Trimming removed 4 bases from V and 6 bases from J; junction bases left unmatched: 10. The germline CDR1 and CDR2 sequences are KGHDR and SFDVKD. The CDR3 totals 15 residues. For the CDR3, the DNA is TGTGCCACCAGTGAAACTGATTCAGGGGGACATGGCTACACCTTC. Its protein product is CATSETDSGGHGYTF.

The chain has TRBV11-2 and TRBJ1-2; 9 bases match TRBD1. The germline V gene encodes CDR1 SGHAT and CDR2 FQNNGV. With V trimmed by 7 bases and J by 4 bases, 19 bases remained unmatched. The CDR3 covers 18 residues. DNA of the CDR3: TGTGCCAGCACCGAACAGGGGGCGCTTCATGAGAGGTTCTATGGCTACACCTTC. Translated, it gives CASTEQGALHERFYGYTF.

The CDR3 nucleotides read TGCGCCAGCAGCCAAGTCGCGGGCAGAGTCTCCTATGGCTACACCTTC. Protein product: CASSQVAGRVSYGYTF. V usage is TRBV4-3 and J usage is TRBJ1-2; D is unclear. Germline V gives CDR1 LGHNA, CDR2 YSLEER. The V gene lost 1 base and the J gene lost 4 bases, with 16 bases spanning the gap. The CDR3 sequence is 16 residues long.

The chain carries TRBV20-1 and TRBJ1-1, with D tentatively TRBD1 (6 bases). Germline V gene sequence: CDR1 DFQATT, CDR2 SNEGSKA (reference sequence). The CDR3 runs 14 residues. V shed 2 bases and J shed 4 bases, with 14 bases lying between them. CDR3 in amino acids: CSARRGNRATEAFF. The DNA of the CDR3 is TGCAGTGCTAGACGGGGTAACAGGGCCACTGAAGCTTTCTTT.

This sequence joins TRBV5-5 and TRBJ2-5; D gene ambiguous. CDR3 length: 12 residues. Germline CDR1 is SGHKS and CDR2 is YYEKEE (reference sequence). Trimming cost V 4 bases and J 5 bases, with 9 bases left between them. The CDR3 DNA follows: TGTGCCAGCAGCACCTTGGGGGAGACCCAGTACTTC. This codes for CASSTLGETQYF.

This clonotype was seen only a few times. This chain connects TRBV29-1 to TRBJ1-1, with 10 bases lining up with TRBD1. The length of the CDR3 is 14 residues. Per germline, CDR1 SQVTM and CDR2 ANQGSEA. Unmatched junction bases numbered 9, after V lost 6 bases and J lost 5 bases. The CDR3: CSVDRTGGGTEAFF. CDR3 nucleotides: TGCAGCGTAGACCGGACAGGGGGGGGAACTGAAGCTTTCTTT.

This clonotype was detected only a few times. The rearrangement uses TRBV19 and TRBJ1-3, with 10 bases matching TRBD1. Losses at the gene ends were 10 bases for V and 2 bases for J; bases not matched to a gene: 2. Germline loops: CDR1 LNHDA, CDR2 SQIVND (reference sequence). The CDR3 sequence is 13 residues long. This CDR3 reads CATGTGAGNTIYF. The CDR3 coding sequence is TGTGCCACCGGGACAGGGGCTGGAAACACCATATATTTT.

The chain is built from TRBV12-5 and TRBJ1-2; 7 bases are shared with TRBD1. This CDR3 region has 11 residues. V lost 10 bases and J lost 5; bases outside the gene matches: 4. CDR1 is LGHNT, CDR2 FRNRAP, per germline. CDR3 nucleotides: TGTGCTACCACAGGGGATTATGGCTACACCTTC. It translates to CATTGDYGYTF.

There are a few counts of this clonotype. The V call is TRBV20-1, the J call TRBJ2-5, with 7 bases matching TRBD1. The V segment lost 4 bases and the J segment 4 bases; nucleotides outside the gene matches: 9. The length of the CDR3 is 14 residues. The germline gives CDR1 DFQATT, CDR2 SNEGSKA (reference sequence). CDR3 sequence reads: CSAIPDTGVETQYF. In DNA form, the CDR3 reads TGCAGTGCTATCCCCGATACAGGGGTAGAGACCCAGTACTTC.

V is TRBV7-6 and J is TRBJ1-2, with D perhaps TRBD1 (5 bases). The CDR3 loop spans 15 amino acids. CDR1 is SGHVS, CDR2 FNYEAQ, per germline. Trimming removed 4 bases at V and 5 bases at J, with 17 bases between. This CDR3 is CASSSRDGPSYGYTF. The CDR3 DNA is TGTGCCAGCAGCTCCCGGGACGGTCCGTCTTATGGCTACACCTTC. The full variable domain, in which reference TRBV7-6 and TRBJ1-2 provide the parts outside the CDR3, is GAGVSQSPRYKVTKRGQDVALRCDPISGHVSLYWYRQALGQGPEFLTYFNYEAQQDKSGLPNDRFSAERPEGSISTLTIQRTEQRDSAMYRCASSSRDGPSYGYTFGSGTRLTVV.

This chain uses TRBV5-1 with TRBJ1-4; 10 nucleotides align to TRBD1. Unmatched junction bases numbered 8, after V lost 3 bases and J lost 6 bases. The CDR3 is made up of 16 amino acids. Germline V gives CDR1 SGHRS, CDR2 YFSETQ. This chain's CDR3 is CASSSSGTGAYEKLFF. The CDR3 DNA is TGCGCCAGCAGCTCTTCCGGGACAGGGGCGTATGAAAAACTGTTTTTT.

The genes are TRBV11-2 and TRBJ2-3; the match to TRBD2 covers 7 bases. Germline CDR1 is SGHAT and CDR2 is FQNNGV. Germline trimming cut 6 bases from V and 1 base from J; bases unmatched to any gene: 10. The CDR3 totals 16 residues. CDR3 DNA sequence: TGTGCCAGCAGGGCGGGAGAGGGTTTGGGCACAGATACGCAGTATTTT. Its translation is CASRAGEGLGTDTQYF.

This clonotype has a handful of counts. The CDR3 DNA follows: TGCGCCAGCCAGTCCGGGACAGGGGGCAATGAGCAGTTCTTC. Its protein product is CASQSGTGGNEQFF. The gene calls are TRBV5-1 and TRBJ2-1, with TRBD1 matching 11 bases. CDR3 length: 14 amino acids. Looked up from germline, CDR1 is SGHRS and CDR2 is YFSETQ. V was pared by 7 bases and J by 6 bases, with 6 bases of the junction left unmatched.

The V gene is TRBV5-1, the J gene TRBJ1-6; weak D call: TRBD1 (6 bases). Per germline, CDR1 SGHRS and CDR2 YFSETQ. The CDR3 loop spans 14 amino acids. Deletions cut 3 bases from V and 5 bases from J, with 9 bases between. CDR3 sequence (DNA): TGCGCCAGCAGCTGGACAGAGAATAATTCACCCCTCCACTTT. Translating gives CASSWTENNSPLHF.